Below, 19 T cell receptor beta chains from the same sample are listed, as sequenced in a study of T cell repertoires in cytomegalovirus infection. One entry per CDR3 protein, called by TCRdb with MiXCR from the reads. The sample includes 680,000 or so distinct CDR3 sequences, under 40% seen only once; the top ten take roughly 2.8%. Sequencing was performed on PBMCs. The receptors derive from a human donor in good health (CMV status not recorded). Some clones in this sample may be carry-over from other donors' samples.

The sample holds a few counts of this clonotype. CDR3 protein: CASSLALAGPGDTQYF. The DNA of the CDR3 is TGTGCCAGCAGCTTAGCGCTAGCGGGGCCCGGAGATACGCAGTATTTT. The V gene is TRBV11-2, the J gene TRBJ2-3, with 9 bases aligning to TRBD2. Unmatched junction bases numbered 7, after V lost 1 base and J lost 5 bases. Per germline, CDR1 SGHAT and CDR2 FQNNGV. This CDR3 contains 16 residues.

The CDR3 bases are TGTGCCACCGGGGCTGCCCTTTATAATTCACCCCTCCACTTT. Amino acid sequence: CATGAALYNSPLHF. The rearrangement joins TRBV15 to TRBJ1-6; D is possibly TRBD1 (5 bases). The CDR3 has 14 amino acids. The germline V gene has CDR1 LNHNV and CDR2 YYDKDF (reference sequence). Trimming pared 8 bases from V and 4 bases from J, leaving 12 bases between.

This clonotype was counted only a few times. The chain uses TRBV6-6 and TRBJ1-1; D is unresolved. Trimming left V 2 bases short and J 7 bases short, with 11 bases between. The CDR3 runs 13 residues. Germline V gene lookup returns CDR1 MNHNY and CDR2 SVGAGI (reference sequence). CDR3 residues: CASSYARQLEAFF. DNA of the CDR3: TGTGCCAGCAGTTACGCGCGGCAGCTTGAAGCTTTCTTT.

This clonotype was observed a handful of times. V is TRBV19 and J is TRBJ1-1, with a weak D call TRBD1 (5 bases). This CDR3 has 13 residues. The germline V and J ends were trimmed by 6 bases and 5 bases, with 13 bases remaining between them. CDR1 and CDR2 (germline): LNHDA, SQIVND (reference sequence). Written as DNA, the CDR3 is TGTGCCAGTAGAAATGGGGGTGGGACTGAAGCTTTCTTT. Translating gives CASRNGGGTEAFF.

The rearrangement joins TRBV4-2 to TRBJ2-7, with 7 bases fitting TRBD2. Unmatched junction bases numbered 1, after V lost 0 bases and J lost 2 bases. Germline V gene sequence: CDR1 LGHNA, CDR2 YNFKEQ. The CDR3 is made up of 14 amino acids. CDR3 nucleotide sequence: TGTGCCAGCAGCCAAGATCTAGCGGCCTACGAGCAGTACTTC. Its translation is CASSQDLAAYEQYF.

This clonotype was seen a single time. This could be a read error, since a much larger clone is one nucleotide away. The chain links TRBV7-8 to TRBJ2-7, with 9 nucleotides matching TRBD1. This CDR3 has 16 amino acids. Germline CDR1 is SGHVS and CDR2 is FQNEAQ. For the CDR3, the DNA is TGTACCAGCAGTTTAGAGGAGCGGGACAGGGTAGGAGAGCAGTACTTC. Protein sequence: CTSSLEERDRVGEQYF.

The chain has TRBV5-1 and TRBJ1-1, with 7 bases matching TRBD1. Germline CDR1 is SGHRS and CDR2 is YFSETQ. The CDR3 extends over 13 amino acids. The V gene end was trimmed by 4 bases and the J gene end by 7 bases; junction bases not matched to a gene: 7. CDR3 loop: CASSVTGVVEAFF. DNA for the CDR3: TGCGCCAGCAGCGTTACAGGGGTGGTTGAAGCTTTCTTT.

The gene calls are TRBV10-3 and TRBJ1-2; 10 bases agree with TRBD1. The CDR3 totals 14 residues. The junction had 3 bases not matched to a gene; V was cut back by 8 bases and J by 0 bases. The V gene's germline CDR1 is ENHRY and CDR2 SYGVKD. The CDR3 coding sequence is TGTGCCATCGGGGACAGGGGAACTAACTATGGCTACACCTTC. Its protein is CAIGDRGTNYGYTF.

This clonotype was observed a handful of times. J is TRBJ1-2 and V is TRBV28; TRBD1 agrees at 9 bases. Germline CDR1 and CDR2: MDHEN and SYDVKM. The V segment lost 5 bases and the J segment 2 bases; nucleotides outside the gene matches: 9. The CDR3 is 16 residues long. The DNA of the CDR3 is TGTGCCAGCAGTCCGGACAGGGGAGGAAAGAACTATGGCTACACCTTC. As protein: CASSPDRGGKNYGYTF.

This clonotype came up a few times. The V gene is TRBV7-2, the J gene TRBJ2-1, with D maybe TRBD2 (5 bases). Trimming pared 1 base from V and 11 bases from J, leaving 21 bases between. Germline V lookup: CDR1 SGHTA, CDR2 FQGNSA. This CDR3 is 16 amino acids long. The chain's CDR3 is CASSLVLVGGLIKQFF. CDR3 nucleotides: TGTGCCAGCAGCTTAGTTCTAGTGGGCGGGCTAATTAAGCAGTTCTTC.

As concerns this clonotype: This could be a read error, since a much larger clone is one nucleotide away. The rearrangement joins TRBV7-2 to TRBJ2-3; D perhaps matches TRBD2 (5 bases). This CDR3 is 18 amino acids long. Trimming shortened V by 6 bases and J by 1 base, and 23 bases separated the two germline ends. The germline gives CDR1 SGHTA, CDR2 FQGNSA. CDR3 DNA sequence: TGTGCCAGCAGGTCCGGGAAAACGGGGTGTCTACGCACAGATACGCAGTATTTT. It yields the protein CASRSGKTGCLRTDTQYF. Full variable domain (missing parts from reference TRBV7-2 and TRBJ2-3): GAGVSQSPSNKVTEKGKDVELRCDPISGHTALYWYRQSLGQGLEFLIYFQGNSAPDKSGLPSDRFSAERTGGSVSTLTIQRTQQEDSAVYLCASRSGKTGCLRTDTQYFGPGTRLTVL.

The genes are TRBV7-9 and TRBJ1-3; D might be TRBD1 (6 bases). From germline, CDR1 is SEHNR and CDR2 FQNEAQ (reference sequence). The CDR3 loop spans 14 amino acids. Trimming removed 4 bases at V and 2 bases at J, with 9 bases between. The CDR3 is CASSSGAPGNTIYF. The CDR3 DNA sequence: TGTGCCAGCAGCTCGGGGGCGCCTGGAAACACCATATATTTT.

Many counts were recorded for this clonotype. This rearrangement joins TRBV7-2 to TRBJ2-5; D is ambiguous. The V end was cut by 5 bases, the J end by 2 bases, with 15 bases between. The CDR3 runs to 15 residues. Germline assignment: CDR1 SGHTA and CDR2 FQGNSA. The CDR3 DNA reads TGTGCCAGCAGCCGACGGTGGGCATTACAAGAGACCCAGTACTTC. Its translation is CASSRRWALQETQYF.

Notes on this clonotype: A much more abundant neighbour one base away suggests this may be a read error. The CDR3 does not end in the conserved phenylalanine or tryptophan, so this is likely a read error. The V and J genes are TRBV12-3 or TRBV12-4 and TRBJ1-1; D might be TRBD1 (6 bases). The CDR3 is 14 amino acids. Trimming pared 6 bases from V and 1 base from J, leaving 12 bases between. The CDR3 loop reads CASSPGQQNTEAFL. DNA for the CDR3: TGTGCCAGCAGCCCGGGACAACAGAACACTGAAGCTTTCTTG.

This chain connects TRBV5-6 to TRBJ2-7; TRBD1 matches at 9 bases. The CDR3 extends over 14 amino acids. CDR1 is SGHDT and CDR2 is YYEEEE in the germline V gene. The junction had 10 bases not matched to a gene; V was cut back by 4 bases and J by 8 bases. The CDR3 DNA is TGTGCCAGCAGCCCCACAGGGGGCGATGGCAAGCAGTACTTC. This codes for CASSPTGGDGKQYF.

The rearrangement joins TRBV4-1 to TRBJ1-1; TRBD1 matches at 8 bases. The V segment lost 4 bases and the J segment 0 bases; nucleotides outside the gene matches: 7. The length of the CDR3 is 16 residues. CDR1 is MGHRA and CDR2 is YSYEKL in the germline V gene. The CDR3, as DNA: TGCGCCAGCAGCCTCGGACAGGGCCCCATGAACACTGAAGCTTTCTTT. It specifies CASSLGQGPMNTEAFF.

The rearrangement links TRBV7-9 to TRBJ1-3; no reliable D call. CDR3 length: 14 residues. CDR1 is SEHNR, CDR2 FQNEAQ, per germline (reference sequence). V lost 2 bases, J lost 0 bases, and 5 bases lay in between. This CDR3 reads CASSLLFSGNTIYF. In DNA form, the CDR3 reads TGTGCCAGCAGCTTACTCTTCTCTGGAAACACCATATATTTT. Supplemented by reference TRBV7-9 and TRBJ1-3, the full variable domain reads DTGVSQNPRHKITKRGQNVTFRCDPISEHNRLYWYRQTLGQGPEFLTYFQNEAQLEKSRLLSDRFSAERPKGSFSTLEIQRTEQGDSAMYLCASSLLFSGNTIYFGEGSWLTVV.

This clonotype was seen a handful of times. The gene calls are TRBV27 and TRBJ2-1, with D possibly matching TRBD2 (5 bases). The V end lost 2 bases, the J end lost 0 bases, and 14 bases lay between the germline ends. Germline assignment: CDR1 MNHEY and CDR2 SMNVEV (reference sequence). The CDR3 runs 17 residues. The CDR3 nucleotides read TGTGCCAGCAGTTTAGGGGTTTTGGGGAGCTCCTACAATGAGCAGTTCTTC. The encoded protein is CASSLGVLGSSYNEQFF.

J is TRBJ1-5 and V is TRBV12-3 or TRBV12-4, with 11 bases identical to TRBD1. V gave up 2 bases and J gave up 4 bases; unmatched junction bases: 1. CDR3 length equals 15 residues. CDR3 protein: CASSLWDRGNQPQHF. DNA of the CDR3: TGTGCCAGCAGTTTATGGGACAGGGGGAATCAGCCCCAGCATTTT.